These T cell receptor beta chains were read from a single sample in a study of CD8 T cells in ankylosing spondylitis. From the 5' RACE reads, TCRdb called clonotypes with MiXCR, one entry per CDR3 protein. This sample yields just under 550,000 distinct CDR3 sequences, of which about 12% are seen a single time; nearly 7% belongs to the top ten. The source material was blood, either unsorted or a sorted T cell fraction (not recorded which). These receptors were obtained from a male donor with ankylosing spondylitis. The CDR3 runs from the conserved cysteine through the conserved F or W. A D gene is named only where the DNA matches it firmly. Clone size is not always given. Where it is, it says once, few, many or a class for expanded clones.

TRBV3-1	-	TRBJ2-1	-	CASSQPHWDEQFF	TGTGCCAGCAGCCAACCACATTGGGATGAGCAGTTCTTC
TRBV24-1	-	TRBJ2-5	-	CATTAGDPQETQYF	TGTGCCACGACAGCCGGGGACCCCCAAGAGACCCAGTACTTC
TRBV5-4	-	TRBJ2-5	-	CASTTKDQETQYF	TGTGCCAGCACCACAAAGGACCAAGAGACCCAGTACTTC
TRBV7-8	-	TRBJ2-1	few	CASSLVRGGSDEQFF	TGTGCCAGCAGCTTAGTACGAGGGGGTTCGGATGAGCAGTTCTTC
TRBV28	-	TRBJ2-3	many	CASSPEVLRRSQTDTQYF	TGTGCCAGCAGCCCTGAGGTTCTGAGACGGTCACAGACGGATACGCAGTATTTT
TRBV24-1	TRBD1	TRBJ2-1	-	CATSDPTRGRSEEFF	TGTGCCACCAGTGATCCTACAAGGGGGCGGTCCGAGGAGTTCTTC
TRBV15	-	TRBJ1-5	-	CATSRDPNRNQPQHF	TGTGCCACCAGCAGAGATCCCAACAGAAATCAGCCCCAGCATTTT
TRBV3-1	-	TRBJ2-4	-	CASSPGRDLAKNIQYF	TGTGCCAGCAGCCCTGGCAGGGACTTAGCCAAAAACATTCAGTACTTC
TRBV5-1	TRBD1	TRBJ1-4	-	CASSLETGGGLRLFF	TGCGCCAGCAGCTTGGAAACAGGGGGCGGGTTGCGACTGTTTTTT
TRBV5-1	TRBD2	TRBJ2-1	many	CASSLAGLALYNEQFF	TGCGCCAGCAGCTTGGCCGGACTAGCCTTGTACAATGAGCAGTTCTTC
TRBV5-1	-	TRBJ1-1	few	CASSRDAYGDTEAFF	TGCGCCAGCAGCCGGGACGCCTATGGGGACACTGAAGCTTTCTTT
TRBV11-3	TRBD2	TRBJ2-3	few	CASSEGTRAADTQYF	TGTGCCAGCAGCGAGGGGACTAGGGCGGCAGATACGCAGTATTTT
TRBV29-1	-	TRBJ2-3	many	CSPLGFSPTDTQYF	TGCAGCCCCCTGGGCTTTTCACCCACAGATACGCAGTATTTT
TRBV20-1	-	TRBJ2-1	-	CSARDLQGLIGGWSSYNEQFF	TGCAGTGCTAGAGACCTACAGGGGCTGATAGGAGGGTGGAGTTCCTACAATGAGCAGTTCTTC
TRBV20-1	TRBD1	TRBJ1-2	-	CSARAGGRGYGYTF	TGCAGTGCTAGGGCAGGGGGTCGTGGCTATGGCTACACCTTC
TRBV20-1	TRBD2	TRBJ2-4	few	CSANREAPAKNIQYF	TGCAGTGCTAACCGGGAGGCGCCGGCCAAAAACATTCAGTACTTC
TRBV12-3/TRBV12-4	TRBD2	TRBJ2-3	-	CASGGTSGITDTQYF	TGTGCCAGCGGGGGGACTAGCGGGATTACAGATACGCAGTATTTT
TRBV30	-	TRBJ2-3	-	CAWTESTDTQYF	TGTGCCTGGACCGAGTCGACAGATACGCAGTATTTT
TRBV20-1	-	TRBJ2-3	-	CSAREGSKQYF	TGCAGTGCTAGAGAAGGGAGTAAGCAGTATTTT
TRBV5-1	TRBD1	TRBJ2-2	-	CASSLQGTGANIGELFF	TGCGCCAGCAGCTTGCAAGGGACAGGGGCGAACATCGGGGAGCTGTTTTTT
TRBV12-3/TRBV12-4	-	TRBJ2-1	many	CASTLLFGEQFF	TGTGCCAGCACACTACTGTTCGGTGAGCAGTTCTTC
TRBV7-2	-	TRBJ1-1	-	CASSLTPGDMGAFF	TGTGCCAGCAGCTTAACCCCAGGGGATATGGGAGCTTTCTTT
TRBV7-2	-	TRBJ1-2	few	CASSGSSALYGYTF	TGTGCCAGCAGCGGCAGTTCTGCCCTTTATGGCTACACCTTC
TRBV18	-	TRBJ1-1	-	CASSLLTGTAEAFF	TGTGCCAGCTCACTACTAACAGGGACCGCTGAAGCTTTCTTT
TRBV20-1	-	TRBJ2-5	-	CSARPRETQYF	TGCAGTGCAAGACCCAGGGAGACCCAGTACTTC
TRBV7-9	TRBD2	TRBJ2-5	many	CASSKAGGPQETQYF	TGTGCCAGCAGCAAGGCGGGAGGTCCTCAAGAGACCCAGTACTTC
TRBV11-2	-	TRBJ1-6	few	CASSLATGSPLHF	TGTGCCAGCAGCTTAGCGACTGGTTCACCCCTCCACTTT
TRBV7-8	TRBD1	TRBJ2-6	once	CASSLLRQGRNVLTF	TGTGCCAGCAGCCTACTCAGACAGGGGAGAAACGTCCTGACTTTC
TRBV12-3/TRBV12-4	TRBD1	TRBJ1-1	-	CASSLHRGLTEAFF	TGTGCCAGCAGTTTACACAGGGGGCTAACTGAAGCTTTCTTT